This entry features one T cell receptor beta chain sequence. No antigen is known for it. Per-base quality was not reported, and no clone a single base away is much larger than it. The CDR3 regions of human TCRbeta chains were analyzed by immunosequencing. The authors' analysis ran thus. Repertoire TCRs were checked for matches against a reference library of SARS-CoV-2-specific TCRs that had been generated using the MIRA antigen-specificity platform. Breadth was defined as the fraction of unique TCRs that were SARS-CoV-2-associated, and depth was defined as the fraction of total T cells that were SARS-CoV-2-associated. Each spike-specific TCR was assigned to its reactive spike region and to a CD4 or CD8 class using the MIRA data. Log10-transformed breadth and depth values were compared by one-way ANOVA with Sidak's multiple comparisons tests. The immuneACCESS repertoire file appears here via TCRdb, limited to in-frame rearrangements. These files lack a portion of the clones; in checked studies, under half of the deficit traces to unresolved V genes, and the cause of the others is not known. The V and J calls and the clone size are those of that table, but D and trimming were determined from the DNA. The sample table records about 110,000 clones; around 90% of these occur just once. The ten top clones hold over 4.5% of the sample.

From its cysteine to its phenylalanine, the CDR3 spans 12 amino acids. The DNA shown is the 36-base CDR3, in frame from base 1. A distance of 10 bases separates the germline ends of V and J, which lose 4 bases and 6 bases respectively. CDR1 and CDR2 were assigned from the germline V gene as SGHRS and YFSETQ. This sample was included in a study of T cell responses to AZD1222 COVID-19 vaccine (dated by TCRdb to the early 2020s). With regard to the full study: AZD1222 recipients whose second dose came at about 4 weeks and those whose second dose came at about 12 weeks were combined into one group, since spike-specific TCR depth and breadth did not differ between the two schedules. TCR sequencing covered 233 trial participants: nearly 210 given two doses of AZD1222 and 26 given two doses of MenACWY control vaccine. Trial participants were enrolled by age into subgroups of 18-55, 56-69 and 70-plus years, and around 150, 28 and 57 TCR-sequenced participants, respectively, were included in these subgroups.

Explained via the paper, the time point label denotes: baseline before first vaccination. The vaccinee samples were drawn from two UK trials, COV001 and COV002, one of which was a single-blind randomized controlled phase 2/3 trial testing AZD1222 (ChAdOx1 nCoV-19) in healthy adults. For TCRbeta chain sequencing, PBMC samples were collected from trial participants at day 0 and at day 28 after the second dose. Study-wide conclusions, independent of this receptor: In the small 56-69-year group, the increase in depth fell short of significance, most likely because of low power. Conclusions about previously exposed vaccinees are limited, since just five or six AZD1222 recipients were seropositive for SARS-CoV-2 at baseline. Vaccine-associated CD4 TCRs spanned the whole spike protein, with dominant responses in regions 160-218 and 743-854. Reportedly, close to half of the unique spike-specific TCRs recognized epitopes lying outside the regions that are mutated in the B.1.351 and B.1.1.7 variants. No day 14 peak-response samples were available, so repertoires were characterized only after the peak T cell response. Participants were mostly white British and included more females than males, and it was suggested by the authors that clonal diversity may have been underestimated. Spike-specific TCR breadth and depth rose significantly after two AZD1222 doses compared with day 0 and with MenACWY recipients.

The source was peripheral blood, collected on day 0 of AZD1222 vaccination. The receptor comes from an adult in good health. The chain employs TRBV5-1 and TRBJ1-1; the D gene is unclear. The nucleotides read TGCGCCAGCAGCGGGATGGAGTCTGAAGCTTTCTTT. Translated, it gives CASSGMESEAFF.